Below, 29 T cell receptor beta chains from the same sample are listed, as sequenced in a study of T-cell memory formation after mild COVID-19. One entry per CDR3 protein, called by TCRdb with MiXCR from the 5' RACE reads. The sample yields 400,000 to 550,000 distinct CDR3 sequences, approximately 25% seen once. The sequenced sample consisted of PBMCs or a T cell subset sorted from them (not recorded which). The source of these receptors is an adult woman who had mild COVID-19 (a few samples of this study predate the infection). Cell type and time point are not known.

This clonotype was seen only a few times. This sequence joins TRBV7-6 and TRBJ1-1; a possible D gene is TRBD1 (6 bases). Trimming took 5 bases from V and 0 from J, leaving 19 bases between them. The CDR3 runs 17 residues. From germline, CDR1 is SGHVS and CDR2 FNYEAQ. CDR3 sequence (DNA): TGTGCCAGCAGCAACAACCCGGACAGCAGGATGAACACTGAAGCTTTCTTT. Protein: CASSNNPDSRMNTEAFF.

This chain links TRBV5-1 with TRBJ2-3; 8 nucleotides line up with TRBD2. V dropped 3 bases and J dropped 6; count of bases not matched to a gene: 9. The CDR3 has 15 residues. CDR1 and CDR2 from the germline V gene are SGHRS and YFSETQ. CDR3 residues: CASSSSSGRGDTQYF. The CDR3 DNA follows: TGCGCCAGCAGCTCCTCTAGCGGGCGGGGGGATACGCAGTATTTT.

This clonotype was picked up a small number of times. V and J are TRBV4-2 and TRBJ2-7; either TRBD1 or TRBD2 may supply D (6 bases each). Germline V lookup: CDR1 LGHNA, CDR2 YNFKEQ. V was trimmed by 0 bases and J by 9 bases, leaving 12 bases between them. The CDR3 covers 13 residues. CDR3 residues: CASSQDRGEGQYF. The CDR3, as DNA: TGTGCCAGCAGCCAAGATAGGGGGGAAGGGCAGTACTTC.

This clonotype was recorded many times. This rearrangement joins TRBV5-1 to TRBJ2-5; unclear D gene. Germline V lookup: CDR1 SGHRS, CDR2 YFSETQ. V was cut by 4 bases and J by 1 base, with 8 bases left in between. The CDR3 has 13 residues. The CDR3, as DNA: TGCGCCAGCAGCCCGGACGGCCAAGAGACCCAGTACTTC. Amino acid sequence: CASSPDGQETQYF.

CDR3 sequence reads: CASSSHQEAEQFF. The DNA of the CDR3 is TGCGCCAGCAGCTCCCATCAAGAAGCTGAGCAGTTCTTC. V gene TRBV5-1 combines with J gene TRBJ2-1; D unclear. Trimming removed 3 bases at V and 9 bases at J, with 13 bases between. Germline CDR1 reads SGHRS; CDR2 reads YFSETQ. The CDR3 consists of 13 residues.

This clonotype was counted between two and nine times. The rearrangement links TRBV6-1 to TRBJ2-2; D is uncertain. Trimming cost V 1 base and J 6 bases, with 9 bases left between them. Per the germline V gene, CDR1 is MNHNS and CDR2 is SASEGT. The CDR3 spans 14 residues. CDR3 DNA: TGTGCCAGCAGTGAAGTGCGCGACGCCGGGGAGCTGTTTTTT. Its protein is CASSEVRDAGELFF.

The chain employs TRBV27 and TRBJ2-7; D not resolved. V was cut by 2 bases and J by 3 bases, with 14 bases left in between. Germline V gives CDR1 MNHEY, CDR2 SMNVEV (reference sequence). The CDR3 is made up of 15 amino acids. Written as DNA, the CDR3 is TGTGCCAGCAGTTTAATAAGGGCCTCTCACTACGAGCAGTACTTC. Protein sequence: CASSLIRASHYEQYF.

J is TRBJ2-7 and V is TRBV5-1, with a weak D call TRBD2 (6 bases). The V gene lost 4 bases and the J gene lost 2 bases, with 13 bases spanning the gap. Per the germline V gene, CDR1 is SGHRS and CDR2 is YFSETQ. This CDR3 region has 14 residues. The CDR3 spells CASSPREGAYEQYF. Written as DNA, the CDR3 is TGCGCCAGCAGCCCGCGGGAAGGGGCCTACGAGCAGTACTTC.

This clonotype has just a few counts. The rearrangement links TRBV2 to TRBJ2-7; maybe TRBD1 (5 bases). There are 14 residues in the CDR3. CDR1 is SNHLY, CDR2 FYNNEI, per germline. With 8 bases removed from V and 3 bases from J, the gap between germline ends came to 17 bases. CDR3 region: CASSIGVVFYEQYF. CDR3 nucleotides: TGTGCCAGCTCCATAGGGGTGGTTTTCTACGAGCAGTACTTC.

The chain carries TRBV3-1 and TRBJ1-2, with D hard to call. The V end was cut by 2 bases, the J end by 8 bases, with 12 bases between. The germline V gene encodes CDR1 LGHDT and CDR2 YNNKEL (reference sequence). The CDR3 is 13 amino acids. The CDR3 spells CASSQNPGLGYTF. The CDR3 DNA is TGTGCCAGCAGCCAAAATCCGGGATTGGGCTACACCTTC. Using reference TRBV3-1 and TRBJ1-2 for the parts outside the CDR3, the full variable domain is DTAVSQTPKYLVTQMGNDKSIKCEQNLGHDTMYWYKQDSKKFLKIMFSYNNKELIINETVPNRFSPKSPDKAHLNLHINSLELGDSAVYFCASSQNPGLGYTFGSGTRLTVV.

This clonotype was detected a few times. CDR3 residues: CASSRAIAETQYF. The CDR3 region has the DNA TGCGCCAGCAGCCGGGCTATCGCGGAGACCCAGTACTTC. The V gene is TRBV5-1, the J gene TRBJ2-5; D gene uncertain. CDR3 size: 13 residues. The germline V gene has CDR1 SGHRS and CDR2 YFSETQ. Trimming took off 4 bases at V and 5 bases at J, with 12 bases between the two ends.

The genes are TRBV9 and TRBJ1-5, with D unclear. Trimming took off 4 bases at V and 0 bases at J, with 8 bases between the two ends. Per the germline V gene, CDR1 is SGDLS and CDR2 is YYNGEE. CDR3 length equals 14 residues. In nucleotides, the CDR3 is TGTGCCAGCAGCCGTACGGATAGCAATCAGCCCCAGCATTTT. Amino acid sequence: CASSRTDSNQPQHF.

The V and J genes are TRBV10-3 and TRBJ2-5; possibly TRBD2 for D (7 bases). Germline V lookup: CDR1 ENHRY, CDR2 SYGVKD. The CDR3 spans 14 residues. V was shortened by 3 bases and J by 4 bases, with 12 bases between the two germline ends. Here the CDR3 DNA reads TGTGCCATCAGTGAAGGGGGGGCGAGAGAGACCCAGTACTTC. It yields the protein CAISEGGARETQYF.

This clonotype was detected only once. The genes are TRBV27 and TRBJ1-1, with D uncertain. The CDR3 has 16 amino acids. Trimming pared 5 bases from V and 1 base from J, leaving 17 bases between. CDR1 is MNHEY, CDR2 SMNVEV, per germline (reference sequence). CDR3 nucleotide sequence: TGTGCCAGCAGTCCCCCGGGGTACCGAGGGAACACTGAAGCTTTCTTT. It translates to CASSPPGYRGNTEAFF.

The V gene is TRBV7-3, the J gene TRBJ2-3; 9 bases are a match to TRBD1. This CDR3 contains 15 residues. The germline V gene has CDR1 SGHTA and CDR2 FQGTGA. The V gene end was trimmed by 3 bases and the J gene end by 1 base; junction bases not matched to a gene: 2. In DNA, the CDR3 is TGTGCCAGCAGCTTGGGGACAGGGCGCACAGATACGCAGTATTTT. This sequence encodes CASSLGTGRTDTQYF. Together with reference TRBV7-3 and TRBJ2-3, the CDR3 gives the full variable domain: GAGVSQTPSNKVTEKGKYVELRCDPISGHTALYWYRQSLGQGPEFLIYFQGTGAADDSGLPNDRFFAVRPEGSVSTLKIQRTERGDSAVYLCASSLGTGRTDTQYFGPGTRLTVL.

CDR3 sequence: CAISGPEDSTDTQYF. CDR3 nucleotide sequence: TGTGCCATCAGTGGGCCCGAGGACAGTACCGATACGCAGTATTTT. This sequence joins TRBV10-3 and TRBJ2-3; D is perhaps TRBD1 (6 bases). CDR3 length equals 15 residues. V lost 4 bases and J lost 6, with 17 bases in between. The germline V gene has CDR1 ENHRY and CDR2 SYGVKD.

The gene calls are TRBV5-1 and TRBJ2-5; perhaps D is TRBD1 or TRBD2 (5 bases each). The germline CDR1 and CDR2 sequences are SGHRS and YFSETQ. There are 15 residues in the CDR3. The V and J ends lost 4 bases and 7 bases respectively, with 20 bases between them. CDR3 nucleotides: TGCGCCAGCAGCCAGACCGGGACCCCGAGCGGGACCCAGTACTTC. Translated: CASSQTGTPSGTQYF.

The CDR3: CATSSLRQPEAFF. DNA for the CDR3: TGTGCCACCAGCAGTCTCAGACAGCCTGAAGCTTTCTTT. The J gene is TRBJ1-1, the V gene TRBV15, with a tentative D call TRBD1 (5 bases). Germline V CDR1 and CDR2: LNHNV, YYDKDF (reference sequence). This CDR3 region has 13 residues. V was cut by 3 bases and J by 6 bases, with 11 bases left in between.

This clonotype was counted a few times. The chain links TRBV4-2 to TRBJ2-1; 10 bases match TRBD2. Germline V gene lookup returns CDR1 LGHNA and CDR2 YNFKEQ. The ends lost 1 base at V and 0 bases at J; junction bases unmatched: 12. CDR3 length: 20 residues. The CDR3: CASSQASGGSWGSSYNEQFF. The CDR3 DNA reads as TGTGCCAGCAGCCAAGCTAGCGGGGGATCGTGGGGAAGCTCCTACAATGAGCAGTTCTTC.

This clonotype was seen a few times. The CDR3 sequence is CASSQESREVFTDTQYF. In DNA form, the CDR3 reads TGCGCCAGCAGCCAAGAGAGTCGGGAGGTCTTCACAGATACGCAGTATTTT. This chain links TRBV4-1 with TRBJ2-3; TRBD2 matches 7 bases. V was pared by 0 bases and J by 2 bases, with 8 bases of the junction left unmatched. The CDR3 spans 17 residues. CDR1 is MGHRA and CDR2 is YSYEKL in the germline V gene.

This clonotype was seen a few times. V usage is TRBV20-1 and J usage is TRBJ1-1; no clear D. Germline CDR1 reads DFQATT; CDR2 reads SNEGSKA (reference sequence). The germline V and J ends were trimmed by 5 bases and 4 bases, with 5 bases remaining between them. CDR3 size: 10 residues. In DNA form, the CDR3 reads TGCAGTGCTCCCGTCACTGAAGCTTTCTTT. Translation: CSAPVTEAFF.

The chain couples TRBV29-1 to TRBJ2-3; no clear D. Germline V gene data show CDR1 as SQVTM and CDR2 as ANQGSEA. This CDR3 contains 13 residues. V was clipped by 1 base and J by 2 bases, with 7 bases between them. The CDR3 region has the DNA TGCAGCGTTGAAGTCAGGTACACAGATACGCAGTATTTT. Its protein is CSVEVRYTDTQYF.

This rearrangement joins TRBV7-6 to TRBJ1-5; D might be TRBD1 (6 bases). The V end was cut by 3 bases, the J end by 8 bases, with 11 bases between. Germline lookup yields CDR1 SGHVS and CDR2 FNYEAQ. The CDR3 extends over 13 amino acids. CDR3 region: CASSFAPGEPQHF. The CDR3 region has the DNA TGTGCCAGCAGCTTCGCACCAGGGGAGCCCCAGCATTTT.

CDR3 bases: TGTGCCAGCAGCCAAGCTAGATCCTACACCTTC. It is translated as CASSQARSYTF. The chain links TRBV3-1 to TRBJ1-2; D not certain. Germline-derived CDR1 and CDR2 are LGHDT and YNNKEL (reference sequence). The length of the CDR3 is 11 residues. The V end lost 1 base, the J end lost 10 bases, and 7 bases lay between the germline ends.

In this sample, this clonotype turned up a few times. The chain employs TRBV20-1 and TRBJ2-5; possibly TRBD2 for D (6 bases). The CDR3 loop spans 14 amino acids. Germline CDR1 is DFQATT and CDR2 is SNEGSKA (reference sequence). V was shortened by 0 bases and J by 5 bases, with 13 bases between the two germline ends. This CDR3 reads CSARDLAGLETQYF. Here the CDR3 DNA reads TGCAGTGCTAGAGATTTGGCGGGACTGGAGACCCAGTACTTC.

This chain uses TRBV7-2 with TRBJ2-7, with D possibly being TRBD1 (5 bases). This CDR3 comprises 15 residues. Germline V gene lookup returns CDR1 SGHTA and CDR2 FQGNSA. Deletions cut 6 bases from V and 7 bases from J, with 22 bases between. This CDR3 reads CASSPDSFLIGEQYF. The DNA of the CDR3 is TGTGCCAGCAGTCCTGACAGTTTCCTCATCGGGGAGCAGTACTTC.

This clonotype was detected only a few times. The chain employs TRBV18 and TRBJ2-5, with D maybe TRBD2 (7 bases). Germline-derived CDR1 and CDR2 are KGHSH and LQKENI. The V gene lost 6 bases and the J gene lost 2 bases, with 19 bases spanning the gap. There are 16 residues in the CDR3. The CDR3 DNA reads as TGTGCCAGCTCGCCGGGGGCGGCGGGAGTACAAGAGACCCAGTACTTC. Translated: CASSPGAAGVQETQYF. Using reference TRBV18 and TRBJ2-5 for the parts outside the CDR3, the full variable domain is NAGVMQNPRHLVRRRGQEARLRCSPMKGHSHVYWYRQLPEEGLKFMVYLQKENIIDESGMPKERFSAEFPKEGPSILRIQQVVRGDSAAYFCASSPGAAGVQETQYFGPGTRLLVL.

V is TRBV10-3 and J is TRBJ1-2, with D uncertain. V was pared by 5 bases and J by 8 bases, with 9 bases between. CDR1 is ENHRY and CDR2 is SYGVKD in the germline V gene. The CDR3 is 11 amino acids. The chain's CDR3 is CAISPGEGYTF. The CDR3 nucleotides read TGTGCCATCAGTCCAGGTGAAGGCTACACCTTC.

The chain is built from TRBV11-3 and TRBJ2-1, with D unresolved. The CDR3 extends over 15 amino acids. The V end lost 5 bases, the J end lost 0 bases, and 11 bases lay between the germline ends. CDR1 and CDR2 (germline): SGHNT, YENEEA. CDR3 sequence: CASSARLGSYNEQFF. CDR3 coding DNA: TGTGCCAGCAGCGCCCGACTGGGCTCCTACAATGAGCAGTTCTTC.